The 31 T cell receptor beta chains presented below share a single source sample, sequenced in a study of spatial heterogeneity in lung cancer. Indicated time point: blood at routine non-recurrence follow-up after resection. Unsorted samples of tumor, nontumor lung or frozen PBMC had their whole RNA sequenced. TCRdb re-derived calls from the 5' RACE reads in MiXCR, one entry per CDR3 protein. The data contain about 50,000 distinct CDR3 sequences, roughly 7% of them singletons. The sample was PBMCs, taken at follow-up. These receptor sequences come from a female donor with early-stage non-small cell lung cancer.

This clonotype showed up many times. The V and J genes are TRBV20-1 and TRBJ2-7; the D gene is possibly TRBD2 (5 bases). V dropped 3 bases and J dropped 5 bases, with 11 bases sitting between them. CDR3 length: 12 residues. Germline V gives CDR1 DFQATT, CDR2 SNEGSKA (reference sequence). The CDR3, as DNA: TGCAGTGCTAGGCGGTCGACTAACGAGCAGTACTTC. It codes for CSARRSTNEQYF.

This clonotype was seen a few times. V usage is TRBV12-3 or TRBV12-4 and J usage is TRBJ1-5, with a tentative D call TRBD1 (6 bases). V gave up 7 bases and J gave up 4 bases, with 14 bases separating them. This CDR3 has 14 amino acids. The CDR3 loop reads CASTQGGANQPQHF. For the CDR3, the DNA is TGTGCCAGCACCCAAGGGGGGGCAAATCAGCCCCAGCATTTT.

This clonotype appeared many times. The J gene is TRBJ1-2, the V gene TRBV6-5; the D is unclear. The CDR3 covers 12 residues. Germline loops: CDR1 MNHEY, CDR2 SVGAGI. V lost 8 bases, J lost 0 bases, and 7 bases lay in between. The CDR3 bases are TGTGCCAGCTGCCGGCCTAACTATGGCTACACCTTC. This encodes CASCRPNYGYTF.

This clonotype was counted at least ten times. The gene calls are TRBV24-1 and TRBJ2-2; no reliable D call. With 5 bases removed from V and 1 base from J, the gap between germline ends came to 10 bases. This CDR3 contains 15 residues. CDR1 and CDR2 (germline): KGHDR, SFDVKD. CDR3 loop: CATSGYRVNTGELFF. In nucleotides, the CDR3 is TGTGCCACCAGTGGTTACCGGGTGAACACCGGGGAGCTGTTTTTT.

V and J are TRBV7-2 and TRBJ2-3, with a possible D match to TRBD2 (6 bases). The CDR3 consists of 13 residues. V was clipped by 3 bases and J by 6 bases, with 10 bases between them. Germline-derived CDR1 and CDR2 are SGHTA and FQGNSA. The CDR3: CASSFRGGDTQYF. In DNA, the CDR3 is TGTGCCAGCAGCTTCCGTGGAGGGGATACGCAGTATTTT. Using reference TRBV7-2 and TRBJ2-3 for the parts outside the CDR3, the full variable domain is GAGVSQSPSNKVTEKGKDVELRCDPISGHTALYWYRQSLGQGLEFLIYFQGNSAPDKSGLPSDRFSAERTGGSVSTLTIQRTQQEDSAVYLCASSFRGGDTQYFGPGTRLTVL.

In its sample, this clonotype was seen many times. The genes are TRBV7-2 and TRBJ1-1; a possible D gene is TRBD1 (5 bases). The CDR3 extends over 16 amino acids. Trimming cost V 5 bases and J 2 bases, with 18 bases left between them. Germline V gene sequence: CDR1 SGHTA, CDR2 FQGNSA. The CDR3 nucleotides read TGTGCCAGCAGCCCAGGCGGGGGAGGAAGAAACACTGAAGCTTTCTTT. Residues: CASSPGGGGRNTEAFF.

This clonotype has ten or more counts. This chain joins TRBV24-1 and TRBJ2-2; D might be TRBD1 (5 bases). The germline CDR1 and CDR2 sequences are KGHDR and SFDVKD. The ends were cut back, 3 bases at V and 7 bases at J, with 14 bases in the middle. The CDR3 loop spans 15 amino acids. CDR3 DNA sequence: TGTGCCACCAGTGATGCAGGGAACTCCATCGGGGAGCTGTTTTTT. Translated: CATSDAGNSIGELFF.

This clonotype was picked up a small number of times. The chain has TRBV6-5 and TRBJ2-5; the D gene could be TRBD1 or TRBD2 (5 bases each). Germline values: CDR1 MNHEY, CDR2 SVGAGI. This CDR3 is built from 16 residues. Trimming left V 0 bases short and J 4 bases short, with 15 bases between. Here the CDR3 reads CASSYSVGAQRETQYF. The CDR3 nucleotides are TGTGCCAGCAGTTACTCCGTCGGGGCTCAGCGAGAGACCCAGTACTTC.

Comment on this clonotype: A clone one base away is much larger, so this may be a read error. The chain uses TRBV20-1 and TRBJ1-6; no clear D. Germline lookup yields CDR1 DFQATT and CDR2 SNEGSKA (reference sequence). This CDR3 contains 13 residues. CDR3: CSASPGLNSSLHF. In nucleotides, the CDR3 is TGCAGTGCTAGCCCGGGGTTAAATTCATCCCTCCACTTT.

This clonotype was counted at least ten times. This rearrangement joins TRBV30 to TRBJ2-7, with D perhaps matching TRBD1 or TRBD2 (5 bases each). Trimming took off 4 bases at V and 3 bases at J, with 13 bases between the two ends. Per the germline V gene, CDR1 is GTSNPN and CDR2 is SVGIG (reference sequence). The CDR3 totals 13 residues. CDR3 DNA sequence: TGTGCCTGGAATAGGGGACGGGGCTACGAGCAGTACTTC. Translation: CAWNRGRGYEQYF. Based on the CDR3 plus reference TRBV30 and TRBJ2-7, the full variable domain is SQTIHQWPATLVQPVGSPLSLECTVEGTSNPNLYWYRQAAGRGLQLLFYSVGIGQISSEVPQNLSASRPQDRQFILSSKKLLLSDSGFYLCAWNRGRGYEQYFGPGTRLTVT.

This clonotype occurred many times. The chain employs TRBV7-3 and TRBJ2-1; TRBD2 is a possible D gene (5 bases). V was clipped by 5 bases and J by 0 bases, with 11 bases between them. CDR3 length equals 15 residues. Germline V CDR1 and CDR2: SGHTA, FQGTGA. CDR3 nucleotide sequence: TGTGCCAGCAGCCGAGGACTCAGCTCCTACAATGAGCAGTTCTTC. Translation: CASSRGLSSYNEQFF. Full variable domain (remainder filled in from reference TRBV7-3 and TRBJ2-1): GAGVSQTPSNKVTEKGKYVELRCDPISGHTALYWYRQSLGQGPEFLIYFQGTGAADDSGLPNDRFFAVRPEGSVSTLKIQRTERGDSAVYLCASSRGLSSYNEQFFGPGTRLTVL.

With respect to this clonotype: The conserved final phenylalanine or tryptophan is absent from the CDR3, which likely points to a read error. V usage is TRBV2 and J usage is TRBJ1-1; the D gene is possibly TRBD1 (6 bases). Trimming took off 1 base at V and 6 bases at J, with 12 bases between the two ends. The CDR3 length is 14 residues. Germline loops: CDR1 SNHLY, CDR2 FYNNEI. This chain's CDR3 is CASSEGGRGPEAFI. DNA for the CDR3: TGTGCCAGCAGTGAAGGGGGCAGGGGCCCTGAAGCTTTCATT.

This clonotype occurred many times. The gene calls are TRBV7-9 and TRBJ2-1; 8 bases line up with TRBD2. The CDR3 loop spans 17 amino acids. The junction had 15 bases not matched to a gene; V was cut back by 3 bases and J by 8 bases. Germline CDR1 and CDR2: SEHNR and FQNEAQ (reference sequence). The CDR3 loop reads CASSFPTGGGPKDEQFF. DNA for the CDR3: TGTGCCAGCAGCTTTCCCACCGGGGGGGGCCCCAAGGATGAGCAGTTCTTC.

Turning to this clonotype: This may stem from a read error, because a much larger clone lies one nucleotide away. This sequence joins TRBV7-2 and TRBJ1-1; D remains unclear. Trimming shortened V by 0 bases and J by 5 bases, and 7 bases separated the two germline ends. This CDR3 has 13 residues. Germline CDR1 SGHTA, CDR2 FQGNSA. The CDR3 nucleotides read TGTGCCAGCAGCTTAGCGAAACCGACTGAAGCTTTCTTT. It translates to CASSLAKPTEAFF.

There are many counts of this clonotype. The chain is built from TRBV5-1 and TRBJ1-5, with unresolved D. In germline, CDR1 is SGHRS, CDR2 YFSETQ. V lost 0 bases, J lost 4 bases, and 11 bases lay in between. The CDR3 is made up of 15 amino acids. For the CDR3, the DNA is TGCGCCAGCAGCTTGGGAGACACCCAAAATCAGCCCCAGCATTTT. It encodes CASSLGDTQNQPQHF. The full variable domain, in which reference TRBV5-1 and TRBJ1-5 provide the parts outside the CDR3, is KAGVTQTPRYLIKTRGQQVTLSCSPISGHRSVSWYQQTPGQGLQFLFEYFSETQRNKGNFPGRFSGRQFSNSRSEMNVSTLELGDSALYLCASSLGDTQNQPQHFGDGTRLSIL.

This clonotype was recorded many times. The V gene is TRBV5-5, the J gene TRBJ2-2; TRBD2 might be the D (6 bases). This CDR3 has 15 residues. Germline CDR1 reads SGHKS; CDR2 reads YYEKEE (reference sequence). Trimming left V 2 bases short and J 3 bases short, with 11 bases between. The CDR3 sequence is CASSFLEGHTGELFF. CDR3 DNA: TGTGCCAGCAGCTTTTTGGAGGGGCACACCGGGGAGCTGTTTTTT. Together with reference TRBV5-5 and TRBJ2-2, the CDR3 gives the full variable domain: DAGVTQSPTHLIKTRGQQVTLRCSPISGHKSVSWYQQVLGQGPQFIFQYYEKEERGRGNFPDRFSARQFPNYSSELNVNALLLGDSALYLCASSFLEGHTGELFFGEGSRLTVL.

The V gene is TRBV6-2 or TRBV6-3, the J gene TRBJ2-5; 8 bases align to TRBD2. V trimming: 6 bases; J trimming: 5 bases; junction bases outside the gene matches: 8. The germline V gene encodes CDR1 MNHEY and CDR2 SVGEGT. This CDR3 spans 14 amino acids. CDR3 in DNA: TGTGCCAGCAGGCGGGGGGCGCGGATGGAGACCCAGTACTTC. Translating gives CASRRGARMETQYF.

In its sample, this clonotype was seen many times. This chain joins TRBV5-1 and TRBJ2-7, with TRBD2 identical over 13 bases. The junction had 7 bases not matched to a gene; V was cut back by 4 bases and J by 6 bases. The CDR3 length is 15 residues. Per the germline V gene, CDR1 is SGHRS and CDR2 is YFSETQ. As DNA, the CDR3 is TGCGCCAGCAGCCCACTAGCGGGGGGGCCCCTCGAGCAGTACTTC. This sequence encodes CASSPLAGGPLEQYF.

This clonotype was seen ten or more times. The V call is TRBV6-2 or TRBV6-3, the J call TRBJ1-5, with D hard to call. This CDR3 has 15 residues. Trimming left V 0 bases short and J 1 base short, with 7 bases between. The V gene's germline CDR1 is MNHEY and CDR2 SVGEGT. The chain's CDR3 is CASSYSYWSNQPQHF. For the CDR3, the DNA is TGTGCCAGCAGTTACTCCTATTGGAGCAATCAGCCCCAGCATTTT.

A few counts support this clonotype. The V gene is TRBV7-9, the J gene TRBJ2-2; 8 nucleotides line up with TRBD2. Unmatched junction bases numbered 5, after V lost 5 bases and J lost 0 bases. Looked up from germline, CDR1 is SEHNR and CDR2 is FQNEAQ (reference sequence). The CDR3 extends over 16 amino acids. In nucleotides, the CDR3 is TGTGCCAGCAGCCCCCATAGCGGGGCGAACACCGGGGAGCTGTTTTTT. Amino acids: CASSPHSGANTGELFF.

Many counts were recorded for this clonotype. This rearrangement joins TRBV29-1 to TRBJ2-5; D ambiguous. Germline values: CDR1 SQVTM, CDR2 ANQGSEA. The CDR3 loop spans 11 amino acids. Trimming stripped 5 bases from V and 0 bases from J, with 4 bases between. This CDR3 is CSVRYQETQYF. CDR3 DNA: TGCAGCGTTAGGTACCAAGAGACCCAGTACTTC. Full variable domain (outside the CDR3, taken from reference TRBV29-1 and TRBJ2-5): SAVISQKPSRDICQRGTSLTIQCQVDSQVTMMFWYRQQPGQSLTLIATANQGSEATYESGFVIDKFPISRPNLTFSTLTVSNMSPEDSSIYLCSVRYQETQYFGPGTRLLVL.

This clonotype was picked up many times. The genes are TRBV12-3 or TRBV12-4 and TRBJ2-2, with D perhaps assigned TRBD1 or TRBD2 (5 bases each). The V end lost 6 bases, the J end lost 3 bases, and 11 bases lay between the germline ends. CDR3 length: 14 residues. CDR3 nucleotide sequence: TGTGCCAGCAGGTGGGACGGTGACACCGGGGAGCTGTTTTTT. It specifies CASRWDGDTGELFF.

This clonotype was detected ten times or more. This chain uses TRBV27 with TRBJ2-6; D is perhaps TRBD1 (6 bases). Trimming left V 2 bases short and J 0 bases short, with 8 bases between. This CDR3 is built from 16 residues. Germline lookup yields CDR1 MNHEY and CDR2 SMNVEV (reference sequence). CDR3 DNA: TGTGCCAGCAGTTTACCGACAGGCTCTGGGGCCAACGTCCTGACTTTC. Amino acids: CASSLPTGSGANVLTF. Supplemented by reference TRBV27 and TRBJ2-6, the full variable domain reads EAQVTQNPRYLITVTGKKLTVTCSQNMNHEYMSWYRQDPGLGLRQIYYSMNVEVTDKGDVPEGYKVSRKEKRNFPLILESPSPNQTSLYFCASSLPTGSGANVLTFGAGSRLTVL.

This clonotype was seen only a few times. The chain links TRBV7-2 to TRBJ2-1; TRBD2 might be the D (6 bases). Germline V lookup: CDR1 SGHTA, CDR2 FQGNSA. The length of the CDR3 is 12 residues. Between the trimmed V and J ends, which lost 7 bases and 10 bases, there was a span of 14 bases. As DNA, the CDR3 is TGTGCCAGCACCAACAGCGGGCACGAGCAGTTCTTC. It encodes CASTNSGHEQFF.

This clonotype has more than one count but fewer than ten. This chain uses TRBV10-3 with TRBJ2-7; unclear D gene. V was shortened by 3 bases and J by 0 bases, with 12 bases between the two germline ends. Germline lookup yields CDR1 ENHRY and CDR2 SYGVKD. The CDR3 has 15 amino acids. The CDR3 DNA sequence: TGTGCCATCAGTGACCCAGGACGGCCCTCCTACGAGCAGTACTTC. Translating gives CAISDPGRPSYEQYF.

In its sample, this clonotype was seen many times. The chain combines TRBV18 with TRBJ2-7; tentative D call: TRBD2 (6 bases). CDR3 length equals 14 residues. CDR1 and CDR2 from the germline V gene are KGHSH and LQKENI. The ends were cut back, 3 bases at V and 3 bases at J, with 12 bases in the middle. This chain's CDR3 is CASSPRLESYEQYF. CDR3 DNA sequence: TGTGCCAGCTCACCCCGACTAGAAAGCTACGAGCAGTACTTC.

This clonotype has at least ten counts. This chain joins TRBV5-1 and TRBJ1-2, with D perhaps matching TRBD1 (5 bases). In germline, CDR1 is SGHRS, CDR2 YFSETQ. The CDR3 has 12 amino acids. Trimming removed 1 base from V and 8 bases from J, with 9 bases in between. CDR3 DNA: TGCGCCAGCAGCTTGCGGGGGGAAGGCTACACCTTC. It specifies CASSLRGEGYTF.

This clonotype turned up a few times. This chain links TRBV7-2 with TRBJ1-1; 11 bases align to TRBD1. The V segment lost 3 bases and the J segment 5 bases; nucleotides outside the gene matches: 5. CDR3 size: 15 residues. Germline CDR1 reads SGHTA; CDR2 reads FQGNSA. This chain's CDR3 is CASSFAGTGGTEAFF. CDR3 coding DNA: TGTGCCAGCAGCTTCGCCGGGACAGGGGGTACTGAAGCTTTCTTT.

This clonotype showed up many times. The genes are TRBV5-1 and TRBJ2-5; TRBD2 matches 13 bases. The junction had 19 bases not matched to a gene; V was cut back by 4 bases and J by 10 bases. The V gene's germline CDR1 is SGHRS and CDR2 YFSETQ. The CDR3 has 18 amino acids. The CDR3 loop reads CASSTYRGTSGVPRDQYF. The CDR3 region has the DNA TGCGCCAGCAGCACATACCGAGGGACTAGCGGGGTCCCAAGGGACCAGTACTTC. The full variable domain, rest sourced from reference TRBV5-1 and TRBJ2-5, is KAGVTQTPRYLIKTRGQQVTLSCSPISGHRSVSWYQQTPGQGLQFLFEYFSETQRNKGNFPGRFSGRQFSNSRSEMNVSTLELGDSALYLCASSTYRGTSGVPRDQYFGPGTRLLVL.

This clonotype was seen a handful of times. The chain recombines TRBV28 with TRBJ2-2; weak D call: TRBD2 (7 bases). The CDR3 spans 14 residues. CDR1 and CDR2 from the germline V gene are MDHEN and SYDVKM. The ends were cut back, 5 bases at V and 4 bases at J, with 11 bases in the middle. CDR3 residues: CASSPGGATGELFF. The DNA of the CDR3 is TGTGCCAGCAGTCCTGGGGGGGCCACCGGGGAGCTGTTTTTT.

This clonotype has at least ten counts. The gene calls are TRBV12-3 or TRBV12-4 and TRBJ1-5; no reliable D call. Trimming shortened V by 2 bases and J by 4 bases, and 21 bases separated the two germline ends. The CDR3 has 18 amino acids. Written as DNA, the CDR3 is TGTGCCAGCAGTTTAACGTCATTTTCGTCAGGAACGAATCAGCCCCAGCATTTT. This translates into CASSLTSFSSGTNQPQHF.